This T cell receptor beta chain emerged from a study of molecular identifiers for immune sequencing clone quantification. From the PCR reads, TCRdb called clonotypes with MiXCR, one entry per CDR3 protein. The profile covers around 82,000 distinct CDR3 sequences, with under 20% appearing a single time and around 0.88% taken by the ten largest. This CDR3 spans 13 amino acids. This clonotype was seen only a few times. One end of the junction fails to match germline, which may point to a read error. Sorting selected naive CD8 T cells with a CD8+CD4-CCR7+CD45RA+ phenotype. This chain uses TRBV12-3 or TRBV12-4 with TRBJ2-2; D may be TRBD2 (5 bases). This clonotype was obtained from a human donor in good health. Some libraries in this study had Jurkat cell RNA spiked in. Sequencing was done on a sample of naive CD8+ T cells from blood, with Jurkat cell RNA spiked in. Subset denoted: FACS-sorted CD8+CD4-CCR7+CD45RA+ naive T cells. The CDR3 coding sequence is TGTGCCAGCAGCCAAACGAACACCGGGGAACTGTTTTTT. Amino acid sequence: CASSQTNTGELFF.